Each of the 20 T cell receptor beta chains below was sequenced from the same sample in a study of blood T cells in healthy people across ages. The second PCR ran about 6 to 12 cycles with a sample-barcoded 5' primer and J-beta primers. TCRdb itself ran the 5' RACE reads through MiXCR, one entry per CDR3 protein. The table shows some 1,000,000 distinct CDR3 sequences, with less than 25% occurring only once. The sample was also reused in another study, on T cells of mothers and their children.

The specimen sequenced was blood. Receptor source: a girl aged 2 to 10 in good health.

A few counts support this clonotype. Germline is not matched at one junction end, which may reflect a read error. The rearrangement links TRBV29-1 to TRBJ1-2, with D hard to call. The length of the CDR3 is 13 residues. Per the germline V gene, CDR1 is SQVTM and CDR2 is ANQGSEA. The DNA for the CDR3 is TGCAGCGTCGAAGATCAAGGGATGTATGGCTACACCTTC. It encodes CSVEDQGMYGYTF.

The chain carries TRBV4-1 and TRBJ2-7; D uncertain. Germline lookup yields CDR1 MGHRA and CDR2 YSYEKL. Trimming removed 3 bases at V and 2 bases at J, with 8 bases between. The CDR3 is 13 amino acids. The CDR3 DNA is TGCGCCAGCAGCCAGGCTCGGACCTACGAGCAGTACTTC. Amino acids: CASSQARTYEQYF.

The chain joins TRBV28 to TRBJ2-5; 11 bases align to TRBD2. Near its end, the DNA agrees better with TRBJ2-7, so the J call may be wrong. Germline CDR1 is MDHEN and CDR2 is SYDVKM. The CDR3 sequence is 16 residues long. This CDR3 is CASSPSTSGSSYEQYF. The CDR3 DNA is TGTGCCAGCAGTCCCAGCACTAGCGGGAGTTCCTACGAGCAGTACTTC.

This clonotype appeared a few times. The chain employs TRBV29-1 and TRBJ1-1; no reliable D call. The CDR3 covers 12 residues. V gave up 2 bases and J gave up 4 bases, with 8 bases separating them. Looked up from germline, CDR1 is SQVTM and CDR2 is ANQGSEA. The CDR3 protein is CSVERVGTEAFF. CDR3 coding DNA: TGCAGCGTTGAAAGGGTTGGCACTGAAGCTTTCTTT.

This clonotype came up a few times. CDR3 amino acids: CSAMTTGGGKTQYF. DNA for the CDR3: TGCAGTGCGATGACGACAGGTGGGGGGAAGACCCAGTACTTC. This sequence joins TRBV20-1 and TRBJ2-5; either TRBD1 or TRBD2 may supply D (6 bases each). V was pared by 6 bases and J by 6 bases, with 20 bases between. CDR3 size: 14 residues. Germline CDR1 reads DFQATT; CDR2 reads SNEGSKA (reference sequence).

This clonotype was picked up a small number of times. The rearrangement uses TRBV7-2 and TRBJ2-5; 13 nucleotides match TRBD2. The germline V gene has CDR1 SGHTA and CDR2 FQGNSA. The CDR3 contains 16 residues. J was trimmed by 4 bases and V by 5 bases; bases with no gene match: 7. The CDR3 nucleotides read TGTGCCAGCAGCCCCCGGACTAGCGGGGGAGGAGAGACCCAGTACTTC. Translated: CASSPRTSGGGETQYF.

The gene calls are TRBV20-1 and TRBJ2-5; 12 nucleotides match TRBD1. Per the germline V gene, CDR1 is DFQATT and CDR2 is SNEGSKA (reference sequence). This CDR3 contains 13 residues. In DNA form, the CDR3 reads TGCAGCACTGGGACAGGGGGCTGGGAGACCCAGTACTTC. This sequence encodes CSTGTGGWETQYF.

The V call is TRBV12-3 or TRBV12-4, the J call TRBJ2-7; 10 positions agree with TRBD1. The CDR3 runs to 14 residues. V was clipped by 6 bases and J by 2 bases; unmatched bases: 4. Here the CDR3 DNA reads TGTGCCAGCAGGACAGGGGGCGACACCTACGAGCAGTACTTC. It encodes CASRTGGDTYEQYF.

The chain uses TRBV20-1 and TRBJ2-2; 10 bases match TRBD2. Trimming took 1 base from V and 7 from J; bases not matched to a gene: 6. The CDR3 length is 15 residues. Per the germline V gene, CDR1 is DFQATT and CDR2 is SNEGSKA (reference sequence). The CDR3 protein is CSARALAGVGGELFF. The CDR3 bases are TGCAGTGCTAGAGCGCTAGCGGGAGTGGGCGGGGAGCTGTTTTTT.

This clonotype occurred a few times. The chain joins TRBV7-2 to TRBJ2-1, with 8 bases aligning to TRBD2. Germline-derived CDR1 and CDR2 are SGHTA and FQGNSA. The CDR3 is 18 residues long. The J segment lost 2 bases and the V segment lost 2 bases, leaving 11 bases of the junction unmatched. The chain's CDR3 is CASSLSVGRGGPYNEQFF. The CDR3 nucleotides read TGTGCCAGCAGCTTAAGCGTAGGACGGGGGGGCCCCTACAATGAGCAGTTCTTC.

The V gene is TRBV29-1, the J gene TRBJ2-5; 8 nucleotides agree with TRBD1. The DNA end is a closer match to TRBJ2-7, so the J assignment may be wrong. The CDR3 contains 15 residues. Per germline, CDR1 SQVTM and CDR2 ANQGSEA. The CDR3 sequence is CSVGWADRERYEQYF. The CDR3 nucleotides are TGCAGCGTTGGGTGGGCGGACAGGGAGAGGTACGAGCAGTACTTC.

The chain joins TRBV5-1 to TRBJ2-5, with D perhaps TRBD1 (5 bases). The J call is uncertain, as TRBJ2-7 better fits the DNA end. This CDR3 has 15 amino acids. Germline CDR1 is SGHRS and CDR2 is YFSETQ. For the CDR3, the DNA is TGCGCCAGCAGCTTGGCAGGGAAAAGCTCCTACGAGCAGTACTTC. The encoded protein is CASSLAGKSSYEQYF.

The genes are TRBV10-3 and TRBJ2-7, with D hard to call. The V end lost 10 bases, the J end lost 2 bases, and 9 bases lay between the germline ends. The CDR3 runs to 11 residues. Per germline, CDR1 ENHRY and CDR2 SYGVKD. The CDR3 nucleotides read TGTGCCACCCGGCACACCTACGAGCAGTACTTC. This translates into CATRHTYEQYF.

This clonotype occurred a few times. CDR3 DNA sequence: TGTGCCAGCAGTTTTGAGCACGAGGGGGGAAACACCGGGGAGCTGTTTTTT. Its translation: CASSFEHEGGNTGELFF. This chain uses TRBV12-3 or TRBV12-4 with TRBJ2-2, with D perhaps given as TRBD1 or TRBD2 (6 bases each). The CDR3 runs to 17 residues. V lost 3 bases to trimming and J lost 2 bases, with 16 bases between them.

This clonotype was counted only a few times. V gene TRBV15 combines with J gene TRBJ2-5; unclear D gene. The CDR3 is 13 residues long. V was shortened by 6 bases and J by 7 bases, with 15 bases between the two germline ends. CDR1 and CDR2 from the germline V gene are LNHNV and YYDKDF (reference sequence). In nucleotides, the CDR3 is TGTGCCACCAGTACGCCGGAAATAGGGACCCAGTACTTC. Protein product: CATSTPEIGTQYF.

The table lists this clonotype with a few counts. This chain joins TRBV20-1 and TRBJ2-7; 8 bases fit TRBD1. Germline-derived CDR1 and CDR2 are DFQATT and SNEGSKA (reference sequence). Losses at the gene ends were 3 bases for V and 1 base for J; bases not matched to a gene: 5. The CDR3 consists of 14 residues. In nucleotides, the CDR3 is TGCAGTGCTAGTTCCGGACAGGGATCCTACGAGCAGTACTTC. It specifies CSASSGQGSYEQYF.

Regarding this clonotype: Sequence at one end of the junction differs from germline and may be a read error. The CDR3 spells CASSQLSSSYSEQFF. DNA of the CDR3: TGCGCCAGCAGCCAACTAAGCAGCTCCTACAGTGAGCAGTTCTTC. The gene calls are TRBV5-1 and TRBJ2-1; D gene unclear. Germline V CDR1 and CDR2: SGHRS, YFSETQ. The CDR3 has 15 amino acids.

This chain connects TRBV9 to TRBJ2-5; TRBD2 is a possible D gene (5 bases). The DNA matches TRBJ2-1 better at its end, which makes the J call doubtful. There are 13 residues in the CDR3. CDR1 and CDR2 (germline): SGDLS, YYNGEE. The CDR3 loop is CASSIQRFGEQFF. The CDR3 coding sequence is TGTGCCAGCAGCATACAGCGGTTCGGGGAGCAGTTCTTC.

The genes are TRBV20-1 and TRBJ1-2, with 8 nucleotides matching TRBD1. Losses at the gene ends were 6 bases for V and 6 bases for J; bases not matched to a gene: 6. Germline V gene data show CDR1 as DFQATT and CDR2 as SNEGSKA (reference sequence). The CDR3 spans 12 residues. The DNA for the CDR3 is TGCAGTGCCACCCAGGGGGCAGATGGCTACACCTTC. Translation gives CSATQGADGYTF.

J is TRBJ2-5 and V is TRBV6-2 or TRBV6-3; a possible D gene is TRBD1 (6 bases). The better agreement between TRBJ2-7 and the DNA end casts doubt on the J call. The CDR3 loop spans 14 amino acids. Germline CDR1 reads MNHEY; CDR2 reads SVGEGT. In DNA form, the CDR3 reads TGTGCCAGCAGTCAATTCAGGGGTCCCTACGAGCAGTACTTC. It is translated as CASSQFRGPYEQYF.